These 30 T cell receptor beta chains were all obtained from the same sample, sequenced in a study of cytomegalovirus exposure and HLA in healthy donors. Primers for the PCR totalled 60 Vbeta and 13 Jbeta. Sequenced by immunoSEQ multiplex PCR; TCRdb stores in-frame clones only, minus some. The sample carries 140,000 to 150,000 clones, roughly 10% recorded once. Specimen: PBMCs. Receptors originate from a man aged 50-60 years in good health and CMV-seronegative.

This clone was counted between two and nine times. The CDR3 DNA reads TGCGCCAGCAGCTTGGGTCCGGGAGGGCCGATCGACGAGCAGTACTTC. It yields the protein CASSLGPGGPIDEQYF. This sequence joins TRBV5-1 and TRBJ2-7, with 8 positions matching TRBD2. J lost 5 bases, V lost 0 bases, and 10 bases had no gene match. CDR3 length: 16 amino acids. Per germline, CDR1 SGHRS and CDR2 YFSETQ.

The rearrangement uses TRBV5-4 and TRBJ2-7, with D maybe TRBD2 (7 bases). The CDR3 has 15 amino acids. Per germline, CDR1 SGHNT and CDR2 YYREEE (reference sequence). V lost 2 bases and J 5 bases, leaving 17 bases between the germline ends. The CDR3 DNA reads TGTGCCAGCAGCTTTGGGGGGGCCCTAGAAAACGAGCAGTACTTC. Its translation: CASSFGGALENEQYF.

The V call is TRBV4-1, the J call TRBJ2-5, with 13 bases that match TRBD2. The V and J ends lost 0 bases and 0 bases, in that order; junction bases with no gene match: 7. Germline values: CDR1 MGHRA, CDR2 YSYEKL. CDR3 length: 19 amino acids. The CDR3 coding sequence is TGCGCCAGCAGCCAAGAACCCGGACTAGCGGGGGAGGACCAAGAGACCCAGTACTTC. Translating gives CASSQEPGLAGEDQETQYF.

This clone came up a few times. The V gene is TRBV6-1, the J gene TRBJ2-2; 11 bases fit TRBD1. CDR1 and CDR2 (germline): MNHNS, SASEGT. CDR3 length equals 16 residues. Trimming cost V 2 bases and J 8 bases; bases outside gene matches: 7. CDR3 bases: TGTGCCAGCAGTGAAAAGGACAGGGGGCGCATGGGGGAGCTGTTTTTT. Translating gives CASSEKDRGRMGELFF.

This clone was picked up a small number of times. This chain uses TRBV4-1 with TRBJ2-1; 11 nucleotides line up with TRBD2. This CDR3 region has 18 residues. Trimming removed 0 bases from V and 5 bases from J; junction bases left unmatched: 9. In germline, CDR1 is MGHRA, CDR2 YSYEKL. This chain's CDR3 is CASSQDRELAGEDNEQFF. In DNA form, the CDR3 reads TGCGCCAGCAGCCAAGATCGGGAACTAGCGGGAGAGGACAATGAGCAGTTCTTC.

The chain is built from TRBV30 and TRBJ2-2; maybe TRBD2 (6 bases). The V gene lost 2 bases and the J gene lost 3 bases, with 13 bases spanning the gap. This CDR3 has 15 amino acids. The V gene's germline CDR1 is GTSNPN and CDR2 SVGIG (reference sequence). In DNA, the CDR3 is TGTGCCTGGAGTTGGCCTAGCGCGTACACCGGGGAGCTGTTTTTT. Amino acid sequence: CAWSWPSAYTGELFF.

There are a few counts of this clone. Sequence at one end of the junction differs from germline and may be a read error. The chain has TRBV6-5 and TRBJ1-3; 9 nucleotides align to TRBD1. Per the germline V gene, CDR1 is MNHEY and CDR2 is SVGAGI. The CDR3 is 15 residues long. CDR3: CASRTGGGTGNAIYF. In nucleotides, the CDR3 is TGTGCCAGCAGGACAGGGGGAGGTACTGGAAACGCCATATATTTT.

This clone was picked up a small number of times. The genes are TRBV30 and TRBJ2-7; D gene uncertain. With 1 base removed from V and 0 bases from J, the gap between germline ends came to 7 bases. Per germline, CDR1 GTSNPN and CDR2 SVGIG (reference sequence). This CDR3 contains 13 residues. The CDR3 is CAWSDGSSYEQYF. CDR3 in DNA: TGTGCCTGGAGTGACGGTAGCTCCTACGAGCAGTACTTC.

This rearrangement joins TRBV15 to TRBJ2-6, with a tentative D call TRBD2 (5 bases). Germline V gives CDR1 LNHNV, CDR2 YYDKDF (reference sequence). This CDR3 has 15 residues. Trimming left V 3 bases short and J 0 bases short, with 6 bases between. The CDR3 sequence: CATSRRDSGANVLTF. In nucleotides, the CDR3 is TGTGCCACCAGCAGGAGGGACTCTGGGGCCAACGTCCTGACTTTC. The full variable domain, its missing parts supplied by reference TRBV15 and TRBJ2-6, is DAMVIQNPRYQVTQFGKPVTLSCSQTLNHNVMYWYQQKSSQAPKLLFHYYDKDFNNEADTPDNFQSRRPNTSFCFLDIRSPGLGDTAMYLCATSRRDSGANVLTFGAGSRLTVL.

This clone has more than one count but fewer than ten. The chain recombines TRBV29-1 with TRBJ2-7; 8 bases fit TRBD1. This CDR3 has 11 amino acids. The germline V gene encodes CDR1 SQVTM and CDR2 ANQGSEA. V was clipped by 5 bases and J by 9 bases; unmatched bases: 6. CDR3 sequence reads: CSVLTGGWQYF. CDR3 coding DNA: TGCAGCGTTCTTACAGGGGGTTGGCAGTACTTC.

This clone has a handful of counts. This chain uses TRBV6-6 with TRBJ2-1, with unresolved D. Trimming stripped 5 bases from V and 8 bases from J, with 10 bases between. Germline V gives CDR1 MNHNY, CDR2 SVGAGI (reference sequence). The CDR3 sequence is 12 residues long. This CDR3 is CASSPYNDEQFF. As DNA, the CDR3 is TGTGCCAGCAGTCCCTATAACGATGAGCAGTTCTTC.

This clone was counted between two and nine times. The V gene is TRBV5-1, the J gene TRBJ1-2, with 8 bases identical to TRBD1. With 4 bases clipped from V and 2 bases from J, the junction kept 7 bases outside the gene matches. This CDR3 contains 15 residues. Per the germline V gene, CDR1 is SGHRS and CDR2 is YFSETQ. CDR3 coding DNA: TGCGCCAGCAGCCTAAACAGGGGGTCCAACTATGGCTACACCTTC. It specifies CASSLNRGSNYGYTF.

This clone has only a few counts. The V call is TRBV7-3, the J call TRBJ1-2, with a tentative D call TRBD1 (5 bases). The germline V and J ends were trimmed by 5 bases and 3 bases, with 10 bases remaining between them. Germline values: CDR1 SGHTA, CDR2 FQGTGA. This CDR3 region has 13 residues. The CDR3 sequence: CASSGTGYYGYTF. DNA of the CDR3: TGTGCCAGCAGCGGGACTGGATACTATGGCTACACCTTC.

The chain couples TRBV18 to TRBJ1-5; no firm D call. This CDR3 contains 16 residues. Trimming left V 5 bases short and J 7 bases short, with 21 bases between. In germline, CDR1 is KGHSH, CDR2 LQKENI. The CDR3, as DNA: TGTGCCAGCTCAACAGTTTCGTCGATTATTGGACAGCCCCAGCATTTT. Encoded protein: CASSTVSSIIGQPQHF.

This sequence joins TRBV9 and TRBJ1-1, with D possibly TRBD1 on 6 matching bases. V lost 3 bases and J lost 5, with 14 bases in between. Per germline, CDR1 SGDLS and CDR2 YYNGEE. The CDR3 has 14 amino acids. This CDR3 reads CASSARGERTEAFF. The CDR3 DNA follows: TGTGCCAGCAGCGCCAGGGGAGAGCGGACTGAAGCTTTCTTT.

This sequence joins TRBV5-4 and TRBJ2-1; 8 bases agree with TRBD2. The CDR3 contains 16 residues. Losses at the gene ends were 0 bases for V and 4 bases for J; bases not matched to a gene: 6. The germline V gene encodes CDR1 SGHNT and CDR2 YYREEE (reference sequence). The CDR3 nucleotides read TGTGCCAGCAGCTTGGATGGTGCGGGAGGATACAATGAGCAGTTCTTC. Its translation: CASSLDGAGGYNEQFF.

The sample holds a few counts of this clone. The J gene is TRBJ2-2, the V gene TRBV6-6, with 7 bases matching TRBD1. CDR3 length: 15 amino acids. Germline loops: CDR1 MNHNY, CDR2 SVGAGI (reference sequence). V trimming: 6 bases; J trimming: 0 bases; junction bases outside the gene matches: 4. CDR3 sequence reads: CASSQGTANTGELFF. DNA of the CDR3: TGTGCCAGCAGCCAGGGGACAGCGAACACCGGGGAGCTGTTTTTT.

The chain is built from TRBV5-1 and TRBJ2-5; the D gene is possibly TRBD2 (5 bases). Trimming took 0 bases from V and 3 from J, leaving 9 bases between them. The length of the CDR3 is 14 residues. Germline V gene data show CDR1 as SGHRS and CDR2 as YFSETQ. DNA for the CDR3: TGCGCCAGCAGCTTGGAACTAGGAGAAGAGACCCAGTACTTC. This gives the protein CASSLELGEETQYF.

This clone has just a few counts. V and J are TRBV4-2 and TRBJ2-7, with D possibly TRBD1 on 6 matching bases. V was trimmed by 1 base and J by 7 bases, leaving 20 bases between them. The CDR3 runs 16 residues. Looked up from germline, CDR1 is LGHNA and CDR2 is YNFKEQ. The CDR3 reads CASSQVLAGDQKEQYF. The CDR3 DNA reads as TGTGCCAGCAGCCAAGTTCTTGCAGGGGATCAGAAAGAGCAGTACTTC.

The sample holds a few counts of this clone. V and J are TRBV28 and TRBJ1-3, with 7 bases that match TRBD1. This CDR3 comprises 14 residues. Germline assignment: CDR1 MDHEN and CDR2 SYDVKM. The J segment lost 4 bases and the V segment lost 6 bases, leaving 6 bases of the junction unmatched. The CDR3 region is CASRVGGSGNTIYF. The CDR3, as DNA: TGTGCCAGCAGGGTAGGGGGCTCGGGAAACACCATATATTTT.

This rearrangement joins TRBV6-6 to TRBJ2-1; D remains unclear. The CDR3 sequence is 13 residues long. V was shortened by 4 bases and J by 1 base, with 5 bases between the two germline ends. Germline loops: CDR1 MNHNY, CDR2 SVGAGI (reference sequence). CDR3 loop: CASSSMSYNEQFF. The CDR3 nucleotides are TGTGCCAGCAGTTCCATGTCCTACAATGAGCAGTTCTTC.

The V gene is TRBV19, the J gene TRBJ1-5; 9 bases are a match to TRBD1. The germline CDR1 and CDR2 sequences are LNHDA and SQIVND (reference sequence). With V trimmed by 7 bases and J by 2 bases, 6 bases remained unmatched. The CDR3 spans 15 residues. The CDR3 reads CASTRDREGNQPQHF. CDR3 in DNA: TGTGCCAGTACCCGGGACAGGGAGGGCAATCAGCCCCAGCATTTT.

The DNA of the CDR3 is TGTGCCAGCAGCGGACTAGCGGGGACGGAGACCCAGTACTTC. Its protein is CASSGLAGTETQYF. The V gene is TRBV11-3, the J gene TRBJ2-5; 12 bases are a match to TRBD2. V was clipped by 5 bases and J by 5 bases; unmatched bases: 3. CDR1 and CDR2 (germline): SGHNT, YENEEA. The CDR3 sequence is 14 residues long.

This clone showed up just a few times. This rearrangement joins TRBV10-2 to TRBJ2-5; no definite D call. Germline V gene sequence: CDR1 WSHSY, CDR2 SAAADI. Trimming left V 4 bases short and J 4 bases short, with 7 bases between. This CDR3 contains 12 residues. The CDR3: CASSGGRETQYF. The CDR3 DNA reads TGCGCCAGCAGTGGAGGCCGAGAGACCCAGTACTTC.

The rearrangement uses TRBV30 and TRBJ2-2; no reliable D call. The germline V gene has CDR1 GTSNPN and CDR2 SVGIG (reference sequence). V was trimmed by 4 bases and J by 1 base, leaving 7 bases between them. The CDR3 has 13 amino acids. CDR3 protein: CAWKLMNTGELFF. DNA of the CDR3: TGTGCCTGGAAACTGATGAACACCGGGGAGCTGTTTTTT. The whole variable domain, remainder taken from reference TRBV30 and TRBJ2-2, is SQTIHQWPATLVQPVGSPLSLECTVEGTSNPNLYWYRQAAGRGLQLLFYSVGIGQISSEVPQNLSASRPQDRQFILSSKKLLLSDSGFYLCAWKLMNTGELFFGEGSRLTVL.

This rearrangement joins TRBV28 to TRBJ1-1, with D possibly matching TRBD1 (6 bases). Germline V gene data show CDR1 as MDHEN and CDR2 as SYDVKM. Deletions cut 5 bases from V and 1 base from J, with 11 bases between. The CDR3 totals 14 residues. CDR3 sequence: CASSLGTKNTEAFF. In DNA, the CDR3 is TGTGCCAGCAGTCTCGGGACAAAGAACACTGAAGCTTTCTTT.

This chain uses TRBV20-1 with TRBJ1-5; no clear D gene. Germline assignment: CDR1 DFQATT and CDR2 SNEGSKA (reference sequence). This CDR3 has 11 residues. Trimming cost V 3 bases and J 6 bases, with 6 bases left between them. Here the CDR3 DNA reads TGCAGTGCTAGGCTCGGTCAGCCCCAGCATTTT. It yields the protein CSARLGQPQHF.

The CDR3 DNA reads TGTGCCAGCAGCACTGGGGGACAGGGCGCAGATACGCAGTATTTT. It translates to CASSTGGQGADTQYF. This chain links TRBV7-9 with TRBJ2-3, with 9 bases lining up with TRBD1. Germline V CDR1 and CDR2: SEHNR, FQNEAQ (reference sequence). The CDR3 length is 15 residues. The J segment lost 4 bases and the V segment lost 5 bases, leaving 7 bases of the junction unmatched.

This chain links TRBV14 with TRBJ1-6; possibly TRBD1 for D (5 bases). V shed 3 bases and J shed 9 bases, with 12 bases lying between them. The CDR3 spans 14 residues. CDR1 is SGHDN and CDR2 is FVKESK in the germline V gene. This CDR3 is CASSQLRGGSPLHF. The CDR3 DNA is TGTGCCAGCAGCCAGCTTCGGGGGGGTTCACCCCTCCACTTT.

The chain combines TRBV6-5 with TRBJ1-1, with 7 nucleotides matching TRBD1. CDR3 length equals 15 residues. After removal of 7 bases from V and 7 bases from J, the junction contained 15 bases not matched to a gene. Germline V gives CDR1 MNHEY, CDR2 SVGAGI. Written as DNA, the CDR3 is TGTGCCAGCACGTCGCGACCCGGGACAGAAGTTGAAGCTTTCTTT. Protein product: CASTSRPGTEVEAFF.